This T cell receptor beta chain was found in a study of T cell responses to AZD1222 COVID-19 vaccine. Broader study findings: Reports indicate that nearly half of spike-specific TCRs are directed at unmutated variant regions. There were mostly white British donors and more females than males, and clonal diversity was possibly underestimated. The breadth and depth of Spike-specific TCRs increased once two AZD1222 doses had been given.

A note on this clone: Its antigen is not known.

Germline CDR1 is SNHLY and CDR2 is FYNNEI. The junction had 3 bases not matched to a gene; V was cut back by 6 bases and J by 4 bases. This CDR3 has 14 residues. Profiled with immunoSEQ multiplex PCR; TCRdb holds only in-frame clones, not every one. The top ten clones hold less than 5% of a sample with about 88,000 clones, roughly nine tenths of them seen once. Second-dose groups at about 4 or about 12 weeks were pooled. The chain uses TRBV2 and TRBJ1-4, with 9 bases identical to TRBD1. The sequence derives from an adult who received the AZD1222 COVID-19 vaccine. The material sequenced was peripheral blood, taken 28 days after the second AZD1222 dose. The CDR3 loop reads CASRDRGINEKLFF. The CDR3 bases are TGTGCCAGCAGAGACAGGGGGATTAATGAAAAACTGTTTTTT.